Each of the 4 T cell receptor beta chains below was sequenced from the same sample in a study of cytomegalovirus exposure and HLA in healthy donors. 13 Jbeta primers and 60 Vbeta primers were used for the PCR. Assay used: immunoSEQ multiplex PCR; TCRdb lists only in-frame clones, some missing. The table records 150,000 to 200,000 clones, roughly four fifths of them present only once. The sample taken for sequencing was PBMCs. The receptors shown here come from a man under 40 in good health and CMV-seronegative.

The rearrangement links TRBV30 to TRBJ2-7; 8 nucleotides match TRBD1. The germline gives CDR1 GTSNPN, CDR2 SVGIG (reference sequence). The CDR3 loop spans 15 amino acids. J lost 3 bases, V lost 5 bases, and 12 bases had no gene match. In DNA, the CDR3 is TGTGCCTGGGGACAGGGAACCCCTCAAAACTACGAGCAGTACTTC. This encodes CAWGQGTPQNYEQYF.

This clone was observed a few times. J is TRBJ2-5 and V is TRBV20-1; no clear D. The V gene lost 2 bases and the J gene lost 5 bases, with 6 bases spanning the gap. The CDR3 has 11 amino acids. The V gene's germline CDR1 is DFQATT and CDR2 SNEGSKA (reference sequence). CDR3 in amino acids: CSARPAETQYF. The CDR3 nucleotides are TGCAGTGCTAGACCCGCGGAGACCCAGTACTTC.

CDR3 nucleotide sequence: TGTGCCAGCAGCTCCACAGGTAGTCACACTGAAGCTTTCTTT. It is translated as CASSSTGSHTEAFF. The rearrangement joins TRBV7-9 to TRBJ1-1, with D tentatively TRBD1 (5 bases). The CDR3 totals 14 residues. Germline-derived CDR1 and CDR2 are SEHNR and FQNEAQ (reference sequence). Trimming cost V 4 bases and J 3 bases, with 12 bases left between them.

The chain combines TRBV7-3 with TRBJ2-1; 8 nucleotides line up with TRBD2. This CDR3 comprises 15 residues. Germline CDR1 and CDR2: SGHTA and FQGTGA. The V gene end was trimmed by 2 bases and the J gene end by 7 bases; junction bases not matched to a gene: 7. CDR3 protein: CASSLGASGLNEQFF. For the CDR3, the DNA is TGTGCCAGCAGCTTAGGGGCTAGCGGGCTAAATGAGCAGTTCTTC.